This is a list of T cell receptor beta chains from one sample in a study of radiation and T cells in renal cell carcinoma. Profiled with immunoSEQ multiplex PCR; TCRdb holds only in-frame clones, not every one. The table includes tens of thousands of clones, more than 65% detected once. Material: blood, obtained from a patient whose treatment included radiotherapy and nephrectomy. The receptors were sampled from a man aged 60 to 69 with renal cell carcinoma. Both conserved end residues are part of each CDR3. Each record gives: CDR3 protein, CDR3 DNA, D gene, clone size, J gene, V gene. D genes are given only for firm matches. The size field is filled for only some rows; it gives once, few, many or a size class.

CDR3 protein: CASSPSGGTGAYEQYF
CDR3 DNA: TGTGCCAGCTCGCCCTCAGGGGGGACAGGGGCCTACGAGCAGTACTTC
D gene: TRBD1
clone size: -
J gene: TRBJ2-7
V gene: TRBV18

CDR3 protein: CAIGSFRDANTGELFF
CDR3 DNA: TGTGCCATCGGTTCTTTTCGGGACGCGAACACCGGGGAGCTGTTTTTT
D gene: -
clone size: -
J gene: TRBJ2-2
V gene: TRBV10-3

CDR3 protein: CASSSGLAGNEQFF
CDR3 DNA: TGTGCCAGCAGCTCGGGACTAGCGGGAAATGAGCAGTTCTTC
D gene: TRBD2
clone size: -
J gene: TRBJ2-1
V gene: TRBV5-5

CDR3 protein: CASSPDRGNTGELFF
CDR3 DNA: TGTGCCAGCAGCCCAGACAGGGGGAACACCGGGGAGCTGTTTTTT
D gene: TRBD1
clone size: -
J gene: TRBJ2-2
V gene: TRBV5-6

CDR3 protein: CAWSTGHYEQYF
CDR3 DNA: TGTGCCTGGAGTACAGGCCATTACGAGCAGTACTTC
D gene: -
clone size: -
J gene: TRBJ2-7
V gene: TRBV30

CDR3 protein: CSPLRETQYF
CDR3 DNA: TGCAGCCCTTTAAGAGAGACCCAGTACTTC
D gene: -
clone size: -
J gene: TRBJ2-5
V gene: TRBV20-1

CDR3 protein: CASSLGPDSAQFF
CDR3 DNA: TGCGCCAGCAGCTTGGGGCCCGACTCCGCGCAGTTCTTC
D gene: -
clone size: -
J gene: TRBJ2-1
V gene: TRBV5-1

CDR3 protein: CASSFWGNTEAFF
CDR3 DNA: TGTGCCAGCAGTTTCTGGGGAAACACTGAAGCTTTCTTT
D gene: -
clone size: -
J gene: TRBJ1-1
V gene: TRBV28

CDR3 protein: CASTVRRDRLYEQYF
CDR3 DNA: TGTGCCAGCACCGTTCGGCGGGACAGACTTTACGAGCAGTACTTC
D gene: -
clone size: -
J gene: TRBJ2-7
V gene: TRBV28

CDR3 protein: CASSRNNGGQETQYF
CDR3 DNA: TGTGCCAGCAGTCGTAACAATGGCGGGCAAGAGACCCAGTACTTC
D gene: -
clone size: -
J gene: TRBJ2-5
V gene: TRBV2

CDR3 protein: CASSYGTPNTEAFF
CDR3 DNA: TGTGCCAGCAGCTACGGGACACCGAACACTGAAGCTTTCTTT
D gene: -
clone size: -
J gene: TRBJ1-1
V gene: TRBV11-1

CDR3 protein: CASILPWERELYEQYF
CDR3 DNA: TGCGCCAGCATCCTTCCGTGGGAGCGGGAGTTGTACGAGCAGTACTTC
D gene: TRBD2
clone size: -
J gene: TRBJ2-7
V gene: TRBV4-3

CDR3 protein: CSVKGYTEAFF
CDR3 DNA: TGCAGTGTGAAGGGTTACACTGAAGCTTTCTTT
D gene: -
clone size: -
J gene: TRBJ1-1
V gene: TRBV20-1

CDR3 protein: CASSLWDFETQYF
CDR3 DNA: TGTGCCAGCAGCCTTTGGGATTTCGAGACCCAGTACTTC
D gene: -
clone size: once
J gene: TRBJ2-5
V gene: TRBV7-2

CDR3 protein: CASSWKSSGSAGELFF
CDR3 DNA: TGTGCCAGCAGCTGGAAGTCTAGCGGGAGTGCCGGGGAGCTGTTTTTT
D gene: TRBD2
clone size: -
J gene: TRBJ2-2
V gene: TRBV11-1

CDR3 protein: CASSEYRTGEGTGELFF
CDR3 DNA: TGTGCCAGCAGTGAATACAGGACAGGGGAGGGCACCGGGGAGCTGTTTTTT
D gene: TRBD1
clone size: -
J gene: TRBJ2-2
V gene: TRBV25-1

CDR3 protein: CASRPRDHSYEQYF
CDR3 DNA: TGTGCCAGCAGACCCCGGGACCACTCCTACGAGCAGTACTTC
D gene: -
clone size: -
J gene: TRBJ2-7
V gene: TRBV6-4

CDR3 protein: CASSEDYSYEQYF
CDR3 DNA: TGTGCCAGCAGCGAGGACTACTCCTACGAGCAGTACTTC
D gene: -
clone size: -
J gene: TRBJ2-7
V gene: TRBV7-2

CDR3 protein: CASSPTGQDYGYTF
CDR3 DNA: TGTGCCAGCTCACCAACAGGACAGGACTATGGCTACACCTTC
D gene: TRBD1
clone size: -
J gene: TRBJ1-2
V gene: TRBV18

CDR3 protein: CASSAGSRNTEAFF
CDR3 DNA: TGTGCCAGCAGCGCGGGGTCGCGGAACACTGAAGCTTTCTTT
D gene: -
clone size: -
J gene: TRBJ1-1
V gene: TRBV9

CDR3 protein: CASSYRWTGQNTEAFF
CDR3 DNA: TGTGCCAGCAGCTATAGATGGACAGGTCAGAACACTGAAGCTTTCTTT
D gene: TRBD1
clone size: -
J gene: TRBJ1-1
V gene: TRBV5-5

CDR3 protein: CASSQGGSSYNSPLHF
CDR3 DNA: TGCGCCAGCAGCCAAGGAGGGAGCTCCTATAATTCACCCCTCCACTTT
D gene: -
clone size: -
J gene: TRBJ1-6
V gene: TRBV4-3

CDR3 protein: CASRPTSGVYEQYF
CDR3 DNA: TGTGCCAGCAGGCCTACTAGCGGGGTCTACGAGCAGTACTTC
D gene: TRBD2
clone size: -
J gene: TRBJ2-7
V gene: TRBV6-5

CDR3 protein: CASSLLGGTDTQYF
CDR3 DNA: TGTGCCAGCAGCTTACTAGGGGGCACAGATACGCAGTATTTT
D gene: -
clone size: -
J gene: TRBJ2-3
V gene: TRBV7-2

CDR3 protein: CASSPKVVSDPNTEAFF
CDR3 DNA: TGTGCCAGCTCACCCAAGGTCGTGTCAGACCCGAACACTGAAGCTTTCTTT
D gene: -
clone size: -
J gene: TRBJ1-1
V gene: TRBV18

CDR3 protein: CASSLMGSVGANVLTF
CDR3 DNA: TGTGCCAGCAGTTTAATGGGTTCCGTTGGGGCCAACGTCCTGACTTTC
D gene: -
clone size: -
J gene: TRBJ2-6
V gene: TRBV27

CDR3 protein: CASSRRGMTGVGADTQYF
CDR3 DNA: TGCGCCAGCAGCCGGAGGGGTATGACGGGGGTAGGTGCAGATACGCAGTATTTT
D gene: -
clone size: -
J gene: TRBJ2-3
V gene: TRBV5-1

CDR3 protein: CASTISQGGITGELFF
CDR3 DNA: TGTGCCAGCACCATTTCACAGGGTGGTATCACCGGGGAGCTGTTTTTT
D gene: -
clone size: once
J gene: TRBJ2-2
V gene: TRBV11-3

CDR3 protein: CASSIAQEVGYTF
CDR3 DNA: TGTGCCAGTAGTATAGCTCAGGAGGTTGGCTACACCTTC
D gene: -
clone size: -
J gene: TRBJ1-2
V gene: TRBV19